This entry lists 24 T cell receptor beta chains sequenced from one sample in a study of CD8 T cells in Susac syndrome. The authors reverse transcribed roughly 0.45 to 1 ug RNA with random hexamers. Via MiXCR, TCRdb re-called the immunoSEQ multiplex PCR reads, giving one row per CDR3 protein. The sample holds 350,000 to 550,000 distinct CDR3 sequences, around 85% seen once. Sequenced input: CD8+ T cells from PBMCs. The origin of the receptors is a human donor with multiple sclerosis.

Only a few counts were recorded for this clonotype. This chain uses TRBV6-1 with TRBJ2-7; D may be TRBD2 (7 bases). Trimming left V 5 bases short and J 5 bases short, with 25 bases between. Germline CDR1 and CDR2: MNHNS and SASEGT. The CDR3 has 17 residues. The CDR3 bases are TGTGCCAGCAGTAAACCCTCTCTACGGGGGGCGCCCCACGAGCAGTACTTC. It is translated as CASSKPSLRGAPHEQYF.

The CDR3 region has the DNA TGTGCCAGCAGCGTCTCAGGGTACGGCTACACCTTC. Residues: CASSVSGYGYTF. This chain links TRBV5-6 with TRBJ1-2, with a possible D match to TRBD1 (5 bases). Germline V gene sequence: CDR1 SGHDT, CDR2 YYEEEE. The CDR3 loop spans 12 amino acids. The ends were cut back, 4 bases at V and 8 bases at J, with 12 bases in the middle. The full variable domain, rest sourced from reference TRBV5-6 and TRBJ1-2, is DAGVTQSPTHLIKTRGQQVTLRCSPKSGHDTVSWYQQALGQGPQFIFQYYEEEERQRGNFPDRFSGHQFPNYSSELNVNALLLGDSALYLCASSVSGYGYTFGSGTRLTVV.

V gene TRBV5-1 combines with J gene TRBJ2-6; the match to TRBD1 covers 9 bases. Germline V gives CDR1 SGHRS, CDR2 YFSETQ. V lost 0 bases to trimming and J lost 3 bases; unmatched junction nucleotides: 10. The CDR3 is made up of 19 amino acids. The CDR3: CASSLDGTGISSGANVLTF. The DNA of the CDR3 is TGCGCCAGCAGCTTGGATGGGACAGGGATCAGTAGTGGGGCCAACGTCCTGACTTTC.

The rearrangement joins TRBV27 to TRBJ2-1, with D perhaps TRBD2 (6 bases). V was cut by 2 bases and J by 8 bases, with 13 bases left in between. CDR1 MNHEY and CDR2 SMNVEV come from the germline V gene (reference sequence). There are 14 residues in the CDR3. In DNA form, the CDR3 reads TGTGCCAGCAGTTTACTGGGGGGAGTGCATGAGCAGTTCTTC. Amino acid sequence: CASSLLGGVHEQFF.

This clonotype occurred a few times. The rearrangement links TRBV12-3 or TRBV12-4 to TRBJ2-3, with unresolved D. This CDR3 is 12 amino acids long. Trimming left V 5 bases short and J 2 bases short, with 5 bases between. The CDR3 DNA sequence: TGTGCCAGCAGTGTGTACACAGATACGCAGTATTTT. Encoded protein: CASSVYTDTQYF.

The J gene is TRBJ2-2, the V gene TRBV12-3 or TRBV12-4; D unresolved. The CDR3 covers 16 residues. Between the trimmed V and J ends, which lost 2 bases and 4 bases, there was a span of 14 bases. CDR3 sequence: CASSLLNPLGTGELFF. The CDR3 DNA reads as TGTGCCAGCAGTTTACTCAACCCTCTCGGCACCGGGGAGCTGTTTTTT.

This chain's CDR3 is CSAHGGGSTEAFF. CDR3 nucleotide sequence: TGCAGCGCCCATGGGGGGGGGTCCACTGAAGCTTTCTTT. The rearrangement links TRBV29-1 to TRBJ1-1; possible D gene TRBD1, 5 bases. V shed 7 bases and J shed 4 bases, with 16 bases lying between them. Germline lookup yields CDR1 SQVTM and CDR2 ANQGSEA. The CDR3 consists of 13 residues.

This clonotype occurred once. CDR3 nucleotides: TGTGCCAGCAGCTTGGTTCGAGGAACCCGTGTAGGCGGGGAGCTGTTTTTT. It encodes CASSLVRGTRVGGELFF. The rearrangement joins TRBV5-6 to TRBJ2-2; D remains ambiguous. Germline V gene sequence: CDR1 SGHDT, CDR2 YYEEEE. Trimming took off 0 bases at V and 7 bases at J, with 19 bases between the two ends. The CDR3 runs to 17 residues.

The chain recombines TRBV5-6 with TRBJ1-1; D gene unclear. With 0 bases removed from V and 0 bases from J, the gap between germline ends came to 21 bases. Germline V gives CDR1 SGHDT, CDR2 YYEEEE. This CDR3 is 19 amino acids long. CDR3 loop: CASSLVRATAVSMNTEAFF. The CDR3 DNA sequence: TGTGCCAGCAGCTTGGTTAGAGCTACGGCCGTATCAATGAACACTGAAGCTTTCTTT.

This clonotype was detected a few times. The V call is TRBV6-5, the J call TRBJ1-1; D possibly corresponds to TRBD1 (5 bases). Trimming stripped 0 bases from V and 4 bases from J, with 9 bases between. Germline V CDR1 and CDR2: MNHEY, SVGAGI. This CDR3 comprises 14 residues. The CDR3 DNA reads TGTGCCAGCAGTTACTCAGCAGGGTTCACTGAAGCTTTCTTT. This translates into CASSYSAGFTEAFF.

The J gene is TRBJ2-7, the V gene TRBV2; 7 nucleotides align to TRBD2. The CDR3 extends over 15 amino acids. V shed 11 bases, J shed 4 bases, and the junction held 17 bases outside the gene matches. Per germline, CDR1 SNHLY and CDR2 FYNNEI. The CDR3 DNA follows: TGTGCCTGTCTTGGGATCGGGGGGAAGGGGTACGAGCAGTACTTC. This gives the protein CACLGIGGKGYEQYF.

The V and J genes are TRBV7-2 and TRBJ2-7; 7 bases fit TRBD2. Unmatched junction bases numbered 1, after V lost 5 bases and J lost 0 bases. The CDR3 is 13 residues long. Germline V CDR1 and CDR2: SGHTA, FQGNSA. CDR3 DNA: TGTGCCAGCAGCGGACTAGACTCCTACGAGCAGTACTTC. It yields the protein CASSGLDSYEQYF.

This clonotype was seen a few times. The chain links TRBV5-4 to TRBJ2-7; D is unresolved. The V gene's germline CDR1 is SGHNT and CDR2 YYREEE (reference sequence). V gave up 0 bases and J gave up 3 bases, with 10 bases separating them. The CDR3 consists of 14 residues. CDR3 bases: TGTGCCAGCAGCTTGGGCGGTTTGGACTACGAGCAGTACTTC. Amino acid sequence: CASSLGGLDYEQYF. The full variable domain, in which reference TRBV5-4 and TRBJ2-7 provide the parts outside the CDR3, is ETGVTQSPTHLIKTRGQQVTLRCSSQSGHNTVSWYQQALGQGPQFIFQYYREEENGRGNFPPRFSGLQFPNYSSELNVNALELDDSALYLCASSLGGLDYEQYFGPGTRLTVT.

This rearrangement joins TRBV7-8 to TRBJ2-1; 8 bases fit TRBD1. V trimming: 10 bases; J trimming: 4 bases; junction bases outside the gene matches: 9. Germline V gene lookup returns CDR1 SGHVS and CDR2 FQNEAQ. This CDR3 is built from 14 residues. As DNA, the CDR3 is TGTGCCATCGACCAGGGGGCGAATTACAATGAGCAGTTCTTC. It yields the protein CAIDQGANYNEQFF.

V gene TRBV6-1 combines with J gene TRBJ2-7, with D possibly matching TRBD1 (5 bases). Trimming pared 4 bases from V and 6 bases from J, leaving 10 bases between. Germline CDR1 MNHNS, CDR2 SASEGT. The CDR3 covers 12 residues. The CDR3 reads CASSVKGLEQYF. CDR3 nucleotide sequence: TGTGCCAGCAGTGTCAAGGGGCTCGAGCAGTACTTC.

The chain employs TRBV3-1 and TRBJ1-3, with D hard to call. Deletions cut 0 bases from V and 5 bases from J, with 11 bases between. CDR1 and CDR2 (germline): LGHDT, YNNKEL (reference sequence). This CDR3 spans 15 amino acids. CDR3 bases: TGTGCCAGCAGCCAAGATGATGATAGCAGAAACACCATATATTTT. The encoded protein is CASSQDDDSRNTIYF.

The rearrangement uses TRBV28 and TRBJ2-1, with D uncertain. Per the germline V gene, CDR1 is MDHEN and CDR2 is SYDVKM. The CDR3 length is 15 residues. V lost 10 bases and J lost 3, with 19 bases in between. DNA for the CDR3: TGTGCCACCTTTCCTTCCCGGGCCCTCTACAATGAGCAGTTCTTC. Translated: CATFPSRALYNEQFF.

This chain connects TRBV6-2 or TRBV6-3 to TRBJ2-7; D is ambiguous. Trimming removed 2 bases at V and 0 bases at J, with 5 bases between. The CDR3 covers 13 residues. From germline, CDR1 is MNHEY and CDR2 SVGEGT. The CDR3 DNA reads as TGTGCCAGCAGTTACCCTCTCTCCTACGAGCAGTACTTC. Translating gives CASSYPLSYEQYF.

This chain joins TRBV5-1 and TRBJ1-1, with TRBD1 as a possible D gene (6 bases). The ends were cut back, 3 bases at V and 1 base at J, with 16 bases in the middle. The germline CDR1 and CDR2 sequences are SGHRS and YFSETQ. The CDR3 has 16 residues. The CDR3 here is CASSSSPRGTNTEAFF. CDR3 bases: TGCGCCAGCAGCTCCTCCCCCAGGGGCACGAACACTGAAGCTTTCTTT.

This chain uses TRBV9 with TRBJ2-7; 9 nucleotides match TRBD1. The CDR3 consists of 14 residues. The germline gives CDR1 SGDLS, CDR2 YYNGEE. V gave up 2 bases and J gave up 5 bases; unmatched junction bases: 5. The CDR3 DNA sequence: TGTGCCAGCAGCGTCAGGACAGGGGACCACGAGCAGTACTTC. This encodes CASSVRTGDHEQYF.

The gene calls are TRBV5-6 and TRBJ2-5, with 7 bases fitting TRBD2. Germline CDR1 SGHDT, CDR2 YYEEEE. The CDR3 is 14 residues long. V shed 4 bases and J 4 bases; nucleotides not matched to a gene: 7. The CDR3 region has the DNA TGTGCCAGCAGCCGAGCGGCTAGCGGAGAGACCCAGTACTTC. As protein: CASSRAASGETQYF.

The CDR3 here is CASSQTDLNTEAFF. DNA of the CDR3: TGTGCCAGCAGCCAAACGGACCTAAACACTGAAGCTTTCTTT. The chain carries TRBV14 and TRBJ1-1; D not certain. Trimming removed 2 bases from V and 2 bases from J, with 9 bases in between. The length of the CDR3 is 14 residues. Germline V lookup: CDR1 SGHDN, CDR2 FVKESK.

This rearrangement joins TRBV30 to TRBJ2-7; D is possibly TRBD1 or TRBD2 (5 bases each). V lost 4 bases and J lost 4, with 32 bases in between. The CDR3 consists of 19 residues. Germline CDR1 GTSNPN, CDR2 SVGIG (reference sequence). CDR3: CAWISKRVAGPQGVYEQYF. CDR3 nucleotides: TGTGCCTGGATTTCCAAGAGGGTCGCGGGCCCACAAGGGGTATACGAGCAGTACTTC.

The rearrangement links TRBV29-1 to TRBJ2-6; 9 nucleotides agree with TRBD2. CDR1 is SQVTM and CDR2 is ANQGSEA in the germline V gene. The J segment lost 9 bases and the V segment lost 0 bases, leaving 6 bases of the junction unmatched. This CDR3 spans 15 amino acids. The CDR3 spells CSVEERGGQGNVLTF. Written as DNA, the CDR3 is TGCAGCGTTGAAGAGCGGGGGGGGCAGGGCAACGTCCTGACTTTC.